This TCR beta chain was captured by sequencing in a study of PD-1 blockade in classical Hodgkin lymphoma. Measured with immunoSEQ multiplex PCR; TCRdb has only the in-frame clones, and not every one. The top ten clones hold about 18% of a sample with about 25,000 clones, around 86% of them seen once. Germline CDR1 SGHNT, CDR2 YENEEA. The CDR3 runs to 17 residues. V lost 1 base to trimming and J lost 5 bases; unmatched junction nucleotides: 5. Following autologous stem cell transplantation, relapse occurred in every patient, and exposure to brentuximab vedotin varied. This receptor was identified in a human donor with classical Hodgkin lymphoma. This chain links TRBV11-3 with TRBJ2-1; 13 bases are shared with TRBD2. The sample in question was peripheral blood mononuclear cells (PBMCs), obtained before the second cycle of nivolumab. The CDR3 region has the DNA TGTGCCAGCAGCTTAGCTAGGACTAGCGGGGGAAACAATGAGCAGTTCTTC. This sequence encodes CASSLARTSGGNNEQFF.